This TCR beta chain originates from a study of a mutant IDH1 vaccine in newly diagnosed glioma. Background on the study: Patients had received radiotherapy, temozolomide, or both previously, most receiving both.

Sequencing was performed with immunoSEQ multiplex PCR; in TCRdb, only in-frame clones are kept and a portion is missing. The sample has tens of thousands of clones, roughly 78% seen once. Whole-study results and caveats: Patients showed vaccine-induced immune responses at a rate of 80% to 95%.

Time point specified: week 5, during vaccination. Vaccination comprised doses that each held 300 ug of mutant IDH1 20-mer peptide, plus topical imiquimod. Those who donated had recent WHO grade 3 or 4 IDH1-mutant, ATRX-lost astrocytomas. Worth noting for this clone: Antigen: not known.

Germline assignment: CDR1 LGHNA and CDR2 YNFKEQ. Trimming took off 0 bases at V and 8 bases at J, with 10 bases between the two ends. The CDR3 covers 14 residues. This clonotype was sampled from a man over 45 with glioma. This chain uses TRBV4-2 with TRBJ1-4; a weak D match, TRBD1 (5 bases). The sequencing here drew on PBMCs, taken from a glioma patient whose treatment included an IDH1 peptide vaccine. CDR3 amino acids: CASSQDREGEKLFF. The DNA for the CDR3 is TGTGCCAGCAGCCAAGATCGGGAGGGGGAAAAACTGTTTTTT.